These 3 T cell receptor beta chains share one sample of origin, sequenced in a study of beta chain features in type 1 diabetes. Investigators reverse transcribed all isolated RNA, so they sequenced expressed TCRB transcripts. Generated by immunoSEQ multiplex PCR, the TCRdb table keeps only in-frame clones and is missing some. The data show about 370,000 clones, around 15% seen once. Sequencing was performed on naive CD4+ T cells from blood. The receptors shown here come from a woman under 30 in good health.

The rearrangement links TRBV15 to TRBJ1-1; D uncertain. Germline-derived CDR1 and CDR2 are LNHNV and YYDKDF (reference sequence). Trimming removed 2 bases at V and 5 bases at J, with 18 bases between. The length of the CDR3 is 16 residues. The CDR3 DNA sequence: TGTGCCACCAGCAGACCCCGGGAGGGCGTCAGGACTGAAGCTTTCTTT. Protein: CATSRPREGVRTEAFF.

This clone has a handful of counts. In DNA form, the CDR3 reads TGTGCCGCGGGTAGGACTGAAGCTTTCTTT. Its translation: CAAGRTEAFF. This chain uses TRBV6-1 with TRBJ1-1; D call uncertain. V was cut by 11 bases and J by 5 bases, with 9 bases left in between. Looked up from germline, CDR1 is MNHNS and CDR2 is SASEGT. This CDR3 is 10 amino acids long.

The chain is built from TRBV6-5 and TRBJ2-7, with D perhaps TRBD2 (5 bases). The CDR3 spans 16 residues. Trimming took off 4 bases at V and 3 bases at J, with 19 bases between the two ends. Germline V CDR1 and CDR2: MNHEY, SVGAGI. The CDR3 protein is CASSSGHSRVFYEQYF. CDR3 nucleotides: TGTGCCAGCAGTTCGGGTCACTCGAGGGTATTCTACGAGCAGTACTTC.